Detailed here is one T cell receptor beta chain. Original methodology: Amplification of reference gene primers was used by the study to estimate nucleated cell counts. Generated by immunoSEQ multiplex PCR, the TCRdb table keeps only in-frame clones and is missing some. V, J and clone size reflect that table, while D and trimming were determined from the DNA. The sample shows some 260,000 clones, around 89% of them seen only once. The Seattle patients joined while their infection was active and were tracked longitudinally afterward. This specimen comes from a study of blood T cell repertoires in COVID-19. Study as a whole: Whether acute or convalescent, the COVID-19 samples came from the United States, Italy and Spain. The cDNA or gDNA used as material had been derived from T cells, B-cell-depleted T cells, or PBMCs.

There are 13 residues in the CDR3. Germline values: CDR1 SEHNR, CDR2 FQNEAQ (reference sequence). V was clipped by 1 base and J by 4 bases, with 7 bases between them. The sequence was collected from a woman aged 25 to 39 with COVID-19, enrolled during active disease. V gene TRBV7-9 combines with J gene TRBJ1-2, with D possibly TRBD1 on 5 matching bases. The sample was peripheral blood. The CDR3 spells CASSLGGGYGYTF. The CDR3 nucleotides are TGTGCCAGCAGCTTAGGCGGGGGCTATGGCTACACCTTC.